This TCR beta chain is from a study of blood T cell repertoires in COVID-19. The ends were cut back, 10 bases at V and 7 bases at J, with 13 bases in the middle. The CDR3 runs to 11 residues. In germline, CDR1 is MNHEY, CDR2 SVGAGI. Data came from immunoSEQ multiplex PCR; TCRdb stores just in-frame clones and leaves some out. The sample includes about 77,000 clones, approximately 76% of them seen just once. The chain joins TRBV6-5 to TRBJ1-1; D is possibly TRBD1 (5 bases). The TCR comes from a man aged 65-85 years with active or convalescent COVID-19. Sequencing was done on a sample of peripheral blood. Here the CDR3 DNA reads TGTGCCACCCGCCAGGGCGGTGAAGCTTTCTTT. Encoded protein: CATRQGGEAFF.